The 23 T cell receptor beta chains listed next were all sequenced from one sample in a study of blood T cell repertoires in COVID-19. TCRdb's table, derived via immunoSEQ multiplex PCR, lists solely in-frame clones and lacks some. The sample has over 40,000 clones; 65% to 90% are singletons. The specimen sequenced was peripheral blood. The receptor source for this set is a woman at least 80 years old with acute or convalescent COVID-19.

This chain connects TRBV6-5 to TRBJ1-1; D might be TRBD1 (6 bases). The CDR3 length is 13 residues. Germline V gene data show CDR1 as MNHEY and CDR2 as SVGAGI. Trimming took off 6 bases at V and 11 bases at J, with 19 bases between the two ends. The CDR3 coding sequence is TGTGCCAGCAGCCCCCCTGAAGCGGGGGGCGCTTTCTTT. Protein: CASSPPEAGGAFF.

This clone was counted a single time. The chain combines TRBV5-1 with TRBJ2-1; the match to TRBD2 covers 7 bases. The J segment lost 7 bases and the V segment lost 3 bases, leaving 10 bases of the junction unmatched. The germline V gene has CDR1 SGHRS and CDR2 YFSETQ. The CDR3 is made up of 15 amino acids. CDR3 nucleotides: TGCGCCAGCAGCTCCGGGACGGGAGGAGCGAATGAGCAGTTCTTC. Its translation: CASSSGTGGANEQFF.

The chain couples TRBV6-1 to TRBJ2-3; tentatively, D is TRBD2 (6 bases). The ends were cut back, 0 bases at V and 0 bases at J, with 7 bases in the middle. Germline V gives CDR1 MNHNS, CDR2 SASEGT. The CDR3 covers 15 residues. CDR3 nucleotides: TGTGCCAGCAGTGAAGCTAGCGGAAGCACAGATACGCAGTATTTT. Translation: CASSEASGSTDTQYF.

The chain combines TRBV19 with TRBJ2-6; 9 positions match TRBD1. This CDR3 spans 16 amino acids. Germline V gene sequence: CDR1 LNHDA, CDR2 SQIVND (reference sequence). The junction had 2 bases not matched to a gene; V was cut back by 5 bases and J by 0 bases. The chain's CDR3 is CASSGDRDSGANVLTF. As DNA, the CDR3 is TGTGCCAGTAGTGGGGACAGGGACTCTGGGGCCAACGTCCTGACTTTC.

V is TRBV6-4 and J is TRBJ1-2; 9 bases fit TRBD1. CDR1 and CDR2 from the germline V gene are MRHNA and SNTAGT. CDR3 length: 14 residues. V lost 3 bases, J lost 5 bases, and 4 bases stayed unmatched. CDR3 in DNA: TGTGCCAGCAGTGAGGGGACAGGGAATTATGGCTACACCTTC. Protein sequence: CASSEGTGNYGYTF.

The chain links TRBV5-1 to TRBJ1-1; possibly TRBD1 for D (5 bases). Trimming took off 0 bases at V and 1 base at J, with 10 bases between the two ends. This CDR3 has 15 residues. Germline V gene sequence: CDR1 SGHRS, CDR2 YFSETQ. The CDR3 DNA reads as TGCGCCAGCAGCTTGGAAGGGGTTGGGAACACTGAAGCTTTCTTT. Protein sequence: CASSLEGVGNTEAFF. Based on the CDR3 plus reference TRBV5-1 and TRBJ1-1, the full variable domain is KAGVTQTPRYLIKTRGQQVTLSCSPISGHRSVSWYQQTPGQGLQFLFEYFSETQRNKGNFPGRFSGRQFSNSRSEMNVSTLELGDSALYLCASSLEGVGNTEAFFGQGTRLTVV.

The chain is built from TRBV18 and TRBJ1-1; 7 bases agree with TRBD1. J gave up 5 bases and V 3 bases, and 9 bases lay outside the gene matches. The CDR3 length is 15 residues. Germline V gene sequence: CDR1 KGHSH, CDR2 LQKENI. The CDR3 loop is CASSPTGMGETEAFF. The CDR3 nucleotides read TGTGCCAGCTCACCGACAGGGATGGGTGAGACTGAAGCTTTCTTT.

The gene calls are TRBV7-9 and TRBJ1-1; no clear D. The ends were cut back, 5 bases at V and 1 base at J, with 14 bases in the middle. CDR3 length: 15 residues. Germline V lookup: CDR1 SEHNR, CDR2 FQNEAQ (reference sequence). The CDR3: CASSPLNQENTEAFF. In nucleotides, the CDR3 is TGTGCCAGCAGCCCACTAAATCAAGAGAACACTGAAGCTTTCTTT.

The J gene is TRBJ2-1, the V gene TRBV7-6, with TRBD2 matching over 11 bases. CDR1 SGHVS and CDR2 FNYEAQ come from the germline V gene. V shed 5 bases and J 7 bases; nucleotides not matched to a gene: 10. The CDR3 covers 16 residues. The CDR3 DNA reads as TGTGCCAGCAGCCGAACGGGGACTAGCGGAAAGAATGAGCAGTTCTTC. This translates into CASSRTGTSGKNEQFF.

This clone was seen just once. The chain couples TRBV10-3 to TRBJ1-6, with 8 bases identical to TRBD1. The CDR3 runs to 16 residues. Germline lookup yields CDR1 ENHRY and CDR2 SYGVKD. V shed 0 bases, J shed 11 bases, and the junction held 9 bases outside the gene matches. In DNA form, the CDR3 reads TGTGCCATCAGTGAGTCGGGAGGACAGGGTAGGGCACCCCTCCACTTT. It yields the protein CAISESGGQGRAPLHF.

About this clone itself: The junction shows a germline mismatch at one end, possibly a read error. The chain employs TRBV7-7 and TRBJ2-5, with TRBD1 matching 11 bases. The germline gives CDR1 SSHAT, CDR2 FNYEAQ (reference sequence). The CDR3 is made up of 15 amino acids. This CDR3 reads CASSRRTGGAETQYF. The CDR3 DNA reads TGTGCTAGCAGCAGACGGACAGGGGGCGCAGAGACCCAGTACTTC.

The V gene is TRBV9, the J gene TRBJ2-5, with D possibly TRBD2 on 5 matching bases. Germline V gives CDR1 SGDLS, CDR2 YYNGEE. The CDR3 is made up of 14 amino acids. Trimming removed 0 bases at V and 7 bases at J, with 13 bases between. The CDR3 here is CASSVGPEGGTQYF. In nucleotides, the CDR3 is TGTGCCAGCAGCGTAGGCCCAGAGGGCGGGACCCAGTACTTC.

Written as DNA, the CDR3 is TGTGCCAGCAGCCCGGACCTAGGGGGCACAGATACGCAGTATTTT. Its protein product is CASSPDLGGTDTQYF. The chain recombines TRBV3-1 (or the pseudogene TRBV3-2) with TRBJ2-3, with D perhaps matching TRBD1 (5 bases). CDR1 and CDR2 (germline): LGHDT, YNNKEL (reference sequence). Between the trimmed V and J ends, which lost 4 bases and 1 base, there was a span of 12 bases. There are 15 residues in the CDR3.

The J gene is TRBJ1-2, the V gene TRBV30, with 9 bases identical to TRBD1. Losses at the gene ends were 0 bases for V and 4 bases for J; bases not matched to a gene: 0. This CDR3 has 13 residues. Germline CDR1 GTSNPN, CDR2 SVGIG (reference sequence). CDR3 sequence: CAWSVQGAYGYTF. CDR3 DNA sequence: TGTGCCTGGAGTGTACAGGGGGCCTATGGCTACACCTTC.

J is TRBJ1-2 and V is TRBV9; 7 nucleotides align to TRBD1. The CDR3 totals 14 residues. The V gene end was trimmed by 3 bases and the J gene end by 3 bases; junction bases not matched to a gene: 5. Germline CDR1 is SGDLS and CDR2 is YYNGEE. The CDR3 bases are TGTGCCAGCAGCGCCCACGGGACAGACTATGGCTACACCTTC. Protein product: CASSAHGTDYGYTF.

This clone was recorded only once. The CDR3 loop reads CASSFQGNQPQHF. CDR3 coding DNA: TGTGCCAGCAGCTTTCAGGGAAATCAGCCCCAGCATTTT. The J gene is TRBJ1-5, the V gene TRBV7-2, with TRBD1 as a possible D gene (5 bases). The CDR3 runs to 13 residues. The germline CDR1 and CDR2 sequences are SGHTA and FQGNSA. Trimming removed 3 bases at V and 4 bases at J, with 7 bases between.

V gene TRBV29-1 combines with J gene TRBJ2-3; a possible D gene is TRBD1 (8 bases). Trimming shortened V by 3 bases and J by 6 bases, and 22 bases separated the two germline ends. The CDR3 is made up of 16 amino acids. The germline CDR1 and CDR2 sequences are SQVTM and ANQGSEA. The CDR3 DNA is TGCAGCGTTGAGGGGATCCTGACAGGGGAGGGGGATACGCAGTATTTT. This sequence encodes CSVEGILTGEGDTQYF.

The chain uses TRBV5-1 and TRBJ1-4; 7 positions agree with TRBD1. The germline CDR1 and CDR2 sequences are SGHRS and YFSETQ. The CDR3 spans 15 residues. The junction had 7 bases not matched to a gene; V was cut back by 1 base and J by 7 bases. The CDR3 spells CASSLRGQIPEKLFF. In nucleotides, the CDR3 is TGCGCCAGCAGCTTGAGGGGACAGATCCCTGAAAAACTGTTTTTT.

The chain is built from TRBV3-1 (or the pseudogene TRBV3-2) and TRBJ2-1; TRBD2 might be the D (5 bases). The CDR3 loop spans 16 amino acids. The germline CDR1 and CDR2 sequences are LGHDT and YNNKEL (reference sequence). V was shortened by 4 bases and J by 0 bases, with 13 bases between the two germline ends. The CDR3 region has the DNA TGTGCCAGCAGCCTACTAGGAACAAGCTCCTACAATGAGCAGTTCTTC. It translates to CASSLLGTSSYNEQFF.

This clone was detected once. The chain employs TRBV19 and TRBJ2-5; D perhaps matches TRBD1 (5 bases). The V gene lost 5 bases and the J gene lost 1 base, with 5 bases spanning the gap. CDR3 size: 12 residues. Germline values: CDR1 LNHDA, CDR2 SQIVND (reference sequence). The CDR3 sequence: CASSQGQETQYF. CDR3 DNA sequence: TGTGCCAGTAGTCAGGGCCAAGAGACCCAGTACTTC. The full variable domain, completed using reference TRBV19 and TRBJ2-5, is DGGITQSPKYLFRKEGQNVTLSCEQNLNHDAMYWYRQDPGQGLRLIYYSQIVNDFQKGDIAEGYSVSREKKESFPLTVTSAQKNPTAFYLCASSQGQETQYFGPGTRLLVL.

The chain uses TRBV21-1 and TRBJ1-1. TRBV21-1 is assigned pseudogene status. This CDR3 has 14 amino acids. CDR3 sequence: CASSKVEEGTEAFF. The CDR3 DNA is TGTGCCAGCAGCAAAGTTGAGGAGGGAACTGAAGCTTTCTTT.

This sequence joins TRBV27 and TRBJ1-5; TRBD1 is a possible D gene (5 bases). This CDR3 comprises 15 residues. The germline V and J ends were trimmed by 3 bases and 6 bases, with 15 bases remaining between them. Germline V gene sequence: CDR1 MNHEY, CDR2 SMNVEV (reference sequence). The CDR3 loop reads CASSLGRGGVQPQHF. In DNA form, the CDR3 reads TGTGCCAGCAGTTTGGGGAGGGGAGGCGTTCAGCCCCAGCATTTT.

The CDR3 is CASSQPDSPNYGYTF. Written as DNA, the CDR3 is TGCGCCAGCAGCCAACCGGACAGTCCCAACTATGGCTACACCTTC. The chain couples TRBV4-1 to TRBJ1-2, with D tentatively TRBD1 (6 bases). Between the trimmed V and J ends, which lost 2 bases and 2 bases, there was a span of 12 bases. Germline values: CDR1 MGHRA, CDR2 YSYEKL. This CDR3 is 15 amino acids long.